This T cell receptor (beta chain) was profiled in a study of T cell responses to AZD1222 COVID-19 vaccine. Study observations and caveats: White British donors predominated, females outnumbered males, and clonal diversity was possibly underestimated. Baseline seropositivity characterized only a handful of AZD1222 recipients.

There are 14 residues in the CDR3. The germline V gene has CDR1 SGHDT and CDR2 YYEEEE. V dropped 3 bases and J dropped 11; count of bases not matched to a gene: 6. The method was immunoSEQ multiplex PCR; TCRdb's version includes in-frame clones alone and lacks a portion of them. The sample carries 60,000 to 95,000 clones, 80% to 90% recorded once. Timing groups of about 4 and about 12 weeks for second doses were pooled. A word on this clone: The antigen is unknown.

Here the sequenced sample was peripheral blood, taken 28 days after the second AZD1222 dose. The clonotype was recovered from an adult who received the AZD1222 COVID-19 vaccine. The chain carries TRBV5-6 and TRBJ1-6, with 9 nucleotides matching TRBD1. The CDR3 nucleotides are TGTGCCAGCAGCTCCCCGGGACAGGGAACACCCCTCCACTTT. Translation: CASSSPGQGTPLHF.